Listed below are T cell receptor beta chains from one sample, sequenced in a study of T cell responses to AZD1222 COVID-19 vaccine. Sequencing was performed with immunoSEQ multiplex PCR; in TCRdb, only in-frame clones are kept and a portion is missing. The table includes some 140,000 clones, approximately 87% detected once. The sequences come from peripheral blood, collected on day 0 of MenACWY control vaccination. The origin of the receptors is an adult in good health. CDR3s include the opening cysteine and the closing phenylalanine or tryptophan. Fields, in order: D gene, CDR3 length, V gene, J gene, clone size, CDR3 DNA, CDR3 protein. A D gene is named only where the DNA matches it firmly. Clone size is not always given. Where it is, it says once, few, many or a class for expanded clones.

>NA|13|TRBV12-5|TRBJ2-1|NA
TGTGCTAGTGGCCTAGACCCGTACAATGAGCAGTTCTTC
CASGLDPYNEQFF
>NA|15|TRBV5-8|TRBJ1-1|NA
TGTGCCAGCAGCTACTGGGGAAGGGAGGACACTGAAGCTTTCTTT
CASSYWGREDTEAFF
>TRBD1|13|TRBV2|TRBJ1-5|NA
TGTGCCAGCAGTCAGGGACAGGATCAGCCCCAGCATTTT
CASSQGQDQPQHF
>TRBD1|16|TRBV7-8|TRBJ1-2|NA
TGTGCCAGCAGCTTAGTTGGGACAGAGACCTTCTATGGCTACACCTTC
CASSLVGTETFYGYTF
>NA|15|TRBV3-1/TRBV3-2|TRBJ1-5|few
TGTGCCAGCAGCCCTGGGTGGATTGGGGTCCAGCCCCAGCATTTT
CASSPGWIGVQPQHF
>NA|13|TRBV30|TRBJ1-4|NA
TGTGCCTGGAGGGGACCGCGCGGTGAAAAACTGTTTTTT
CAWRGPRGEKLFF
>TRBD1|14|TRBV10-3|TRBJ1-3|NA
TGTGCCATCAGTCAACAGGGGGCTGGAAACACCATATATTTT
CAISQQGAGNTIYF
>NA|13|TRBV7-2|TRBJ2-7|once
TGTGCCAGCAGCTTGGGGGCCTCCTACGAGCAGTACTTC
CASSLGASYEQYF
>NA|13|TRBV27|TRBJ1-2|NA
TGTGCCAGCGGCGACAGCTTTAACTATGGCTACACCTTC
CASGDSFNYGYTF
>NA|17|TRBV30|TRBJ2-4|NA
TGTGCCTGGACCTTGAGGAGGGGGCTTAATCGGAGTGACATTCAGTACTTC
CAWTLRRGLNRSDIQYF
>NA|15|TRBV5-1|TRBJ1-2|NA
TGCGCCAGCAGCGTGTCAGGGGAGACTGGCTATGGCTACACCTTC
CASSVSGETGYGYTF
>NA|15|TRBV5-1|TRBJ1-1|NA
TGCGCCAGCAGCTTGTTGTCGGGGGCGGGCACTGAAGCTTTCTTT
CASSLLSGAGTEAFF
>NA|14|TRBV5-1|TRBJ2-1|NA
TGCGCCAGCAGCCGAGGAGGGGATTACAATGAGCAGTTCTTC
CASSRGGDYNEQFF
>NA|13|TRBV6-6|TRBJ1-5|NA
TGTGCCAGCAGTTACTCCCCCAATCAGCCCCAGCATTTT
CASSYSPNQPQHF
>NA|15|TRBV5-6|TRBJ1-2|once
TGTGCCAGCAGCTTGGACGGGAGAGCTAACTATGGCTACACCTTC
CASSLDGRANYGYTF
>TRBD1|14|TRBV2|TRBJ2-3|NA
TGTGCCAGCTCTGAAACCGACAGGGTCGATACGCAGTATTTT
CASSETDRVDTQYF
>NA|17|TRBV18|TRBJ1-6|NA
TGTGCCAGCTCACCTACGATCGGGGGTGACTATAATTCACCCCTCCACTTT
CASSPTIGGDYNSPLHF
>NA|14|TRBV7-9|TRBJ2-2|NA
TGTGCCAGCAGGATGCCGGGAGACACCGGGGAGCTGTTTTTT
CASRMPGDTGELFF
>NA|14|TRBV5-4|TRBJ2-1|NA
TGTGCCAGCAGCTTGGTGAGGCGATACAATGAGCAGTTCTTC
CASSLVRRYNEQFF
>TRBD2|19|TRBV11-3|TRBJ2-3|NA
TGTGCCAGCAGCTCTCAACTAGCGGGAGACGGTTCTAGCACAGATACGCAGTATTTT
CASSSQLAGDGSSTDTQYF
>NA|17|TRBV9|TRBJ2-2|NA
TGTGCCAGCAGCGTAGGCAGCTCCTCCGGGAACACCGGGGAGCTGTTTTTT
CASSVGSSSGNTGELFF
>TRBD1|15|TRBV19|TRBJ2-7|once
TGTGCCAGTAGTATTTCGGGGGGACAGGGCGACGAGCAGTACTTC
CASSISGGQGDEQYF
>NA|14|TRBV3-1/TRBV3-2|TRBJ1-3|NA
TGTGCCAGCAGCCAAGAGGGCATCCGAAACACCATATATTTT
CASSQEGIRNTIYF
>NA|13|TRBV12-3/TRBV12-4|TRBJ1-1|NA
TGTGCCAGCAGTAATCAGAGGAACACTGAAGCTTTCTTT
CASSNQRNTEAFF
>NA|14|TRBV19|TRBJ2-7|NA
TGTGCCAGTACTCTGGACCTGGATCACTACGAGCAGTACTTC
CASTLDLDHYEQYF
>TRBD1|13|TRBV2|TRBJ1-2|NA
TGTGCCAGCAGAGGGGACAGGGCTAATGGCTACACCTTC
CASRGDRANGYTF
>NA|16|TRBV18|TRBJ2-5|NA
TGTGCCAGCTCACCCGTCCCCCCAGGGGCTCAAGAGACCCAGTACTTC
CASSPVPPGAQETQYF
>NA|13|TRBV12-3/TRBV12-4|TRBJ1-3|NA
TGTGCCAGCAGTTTAGCGGGAGGAAACACCATATATTTT
CASSLAGGNTIYF
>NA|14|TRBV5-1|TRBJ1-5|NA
TGCGCCAGCAGCTTGGGAGGGGGTAATCAGCCCCAGCATTTT
CASSLGGGNQPQHF
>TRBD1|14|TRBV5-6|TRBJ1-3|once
TGTGCCAGCAGCAGCCGGACAGGGGGAAACACCATATATTTT
CASSSRTGGNTIYF
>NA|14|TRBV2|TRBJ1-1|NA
TGTGCCAGCAGTGAAGTTGCCCGGGGTACTGAAGCTTTCTTT
CASSEVARGTEAFF
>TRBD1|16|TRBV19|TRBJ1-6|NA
TGTGCCAGTAGCCGAAACGGCCGGACAGGGTATTCACCCCTCCACTTT
CASSRNGRTGYSPLHF
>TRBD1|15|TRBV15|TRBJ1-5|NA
TGTGCCACCAGCAGTAGGACAGGGTTCAATCAGCCCCAGCATTTT
CATSSRTGFNQPQHF
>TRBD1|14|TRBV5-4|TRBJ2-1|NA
TGTGCCAGCAGCTTGGGACAGGGGCCTTCGGAGCAGTTCTTC
CASSLGQGPSEQFF
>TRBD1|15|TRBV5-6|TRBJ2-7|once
TGTGCCAGCAGCTTGGTTGGGACAGGGCGTAGCGAGCAGTACTTC
CASSLVGTGRSEQYF
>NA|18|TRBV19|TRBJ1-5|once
TGTGCCAGTAGTATAGGTCGGGTCTCCGCGGGGAGCAATCAGCCCCAGCATTTT
CASSIGRVSAGSNQPQHF
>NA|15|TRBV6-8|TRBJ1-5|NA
TGTGCCAGCAGTTGTAAAGGTTATAGCAATCAGCCCCAGCATTTT
CASSCKGYSNQPQHF
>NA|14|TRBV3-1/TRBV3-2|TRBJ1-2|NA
TGTGCCAGCAGCCAAGTGAACAGTAACTATGGCTACACCTTC
CASSQVNSNYGYTF
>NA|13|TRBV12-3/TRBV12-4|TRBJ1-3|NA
TGTGCCAGTCATACAGGGAGTGGAAACACCATATATTTT
CASHTGSGNTIYF
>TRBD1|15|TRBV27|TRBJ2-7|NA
TGTGCCAGCAGAAGAGGGACAGGACAGCTATACGAGCAGTACTTC
CASRRGTGQLYEQYF
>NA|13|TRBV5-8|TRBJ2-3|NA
TGTGCCAGCAGCTTGAAAGGGGCAGATACGCAGTATTTT
CASSLKGADTQYF
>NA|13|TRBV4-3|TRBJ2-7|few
TGCGCCAGCAGCCGTACAGGGATCCACGAGCAGTACTTC
CASSRTGIHEQYF
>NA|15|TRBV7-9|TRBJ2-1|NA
TGTGCCAGCAGCTCCGGCGGAGAGGTTTTGAATGAGCAGTTCTTC
CASSSGGEVLNEQFF
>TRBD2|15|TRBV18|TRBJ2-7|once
TGTGCCAGCTCCACGGGTACAGCGGGAGCCTACGAGCAGTACTTC
CASSTGTAGAYEQYF
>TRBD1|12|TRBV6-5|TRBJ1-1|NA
TGTGCCAGCAGCCACAGGGGCACTGAAGCTTTCTTT
CASSHRGTEAFF
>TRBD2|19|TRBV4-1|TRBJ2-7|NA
TGCGCCAGCAGCCGAAGCCACTCTAGCGGGAGGGCAATCCGGAACGAGCAGTACTTC
CASSRSHSSGRAIRNEQYF
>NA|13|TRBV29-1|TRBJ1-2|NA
TGCAGCGTTTCATCTCCCGACAGGCAGGCCGGCACCTTC
CSVSSPDRQAGTF
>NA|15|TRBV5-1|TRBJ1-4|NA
TGCGCCAGCAGCCCCGGGACGGTGGGAAGTGAAAAACTGTTTTTT
CASSPGTVGSEKLFF
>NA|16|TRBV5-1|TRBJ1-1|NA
TGCGCCAGCAGCCCGCGACCTAGACAGGAGAACACTGAAGCTTTCTTT
CASSPRPRQENTEAFF
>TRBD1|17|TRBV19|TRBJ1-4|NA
TGTGCCAGTAGTATATCTAATATGAGGGACAGAGAGGGGAAACTGTTTTTT
CASSISNMRDREGKLFF
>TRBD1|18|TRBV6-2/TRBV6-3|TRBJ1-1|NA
TGTGCCAGCAGTTACTCTTCTGTGGCAGGGGGAGGGAACACTGAAGCTTTCTTT
CASSYSSVAGGGNTEAFF
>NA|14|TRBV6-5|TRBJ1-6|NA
TGTGCCAGCGGGAGGGGGGACACGGATTCACCCCTCCACTTT
CASGRGDTDSPLHF
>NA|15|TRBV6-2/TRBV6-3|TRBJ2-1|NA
TGTGCCAGCATCCCGAATAGGCGGGGATACAATGAGCAGTTCTTC
CASIPNRRGYNEQFF
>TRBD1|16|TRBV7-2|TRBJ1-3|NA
TGTGCCAGCAGCTATACAGGGGGTAACTCTGGAAACACCATATATTTT
CASSYTGGNSGNTIYF
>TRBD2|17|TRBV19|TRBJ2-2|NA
TGTGCCAGTAGTCTTAGCGGGAGGGCCATATCAGCCGGGGAGCTGTTTTTT
CASSLSGRAISAGELFF
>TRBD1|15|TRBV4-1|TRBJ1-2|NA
TGCGCCAGCAGCCAAAACGGACAGGGTGGCTATGGCTACACCTTC
CASSQNGQGGYGYTF
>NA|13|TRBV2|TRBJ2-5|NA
TGTGCCTCCGGAAGGGGAGGAGGAGAGACCCAGTACTTC
CASGRGGGETQYF